A single sample gave rise to the 21 T cell receptor beta chains below, sequenced in a study of T-cell memory formation after mild COVID-19. In TCRdb, the 5' RACE reads were re-called with MiXCR into one record per CDR3 protein. The sample consists of about 270,000 distinct CDR3 sequences, around 15% of them appearing once. Sequenced input: PBMCs or a T cell subset sorted from them (not recorded which). These receptors all come from a man younger than 30 who had mild COVID-19 (a few samples of this study predate the infection). Cell type and time point are not known.

This clonotype was counted a few times. The chain is built from TRBV2 and TRBJ1-6; D gene unclear. The germline V gene has CDR1 SNHLY and CDR2 FYNNEI. The germline V and J ends were trimmed by 3 bases and 11 bases, with 5 bases remaining between them. The CDR3 runs 11 residues. The CDR3 region has the DNA TGTGCCAGCAGTGATTTCGCACCCCTCCACTTT. Its translation is CASSDFAPLHF.

The rearrangement joins TRBV2 to TRBJ2-2, with D perhaps matching TRBD1 (6 bases). With 9 bases removed from V and 6 bases from J, the gap between germline ends came to 14 bases. Germline lookup yields CDR1 SNHLY and CDR2 FYNNEI. There are 13 residues in the CDR3. The DNA for the CDR3 is TGTGCCAGACAGGGAAAGGGGCCCGGGGAGCTGTTTTTT. Encoded protein: CARQGKGPGELFF.

V gene TRBV6-2 or TRBV6-3 combines with J gene TRBJ2-7, with 9 bases fitting TRBD2. CDR3 length: 13 amino acids. Trimming removed 2 bases from V and 4 bases from J; junction bases left unmatched: 0. The V gene's germline CDR1 is MNHEY and CDR2 SVGEGT. The CDR3 DNA follows: TGTGCCAGCAGTTACGCGGGGGGGTACGAGCAGTACGTC. Its protein product is CASSYAGGYEQYV.

The chain couples TRBV6-6 to TRBJ2-7; no clear D gene. V lost 2 bases and J lost 6, with 14 bases in between. CDR3 size: 14 residues. The germline CDR1 and CDR2 sequences are MNHNY and SVGAGI (reference sequence). Written as DNA, the CDR3 is TGTGCCAGCAGTTACAGTTGGGGTGATGTCGAGCAGTACTTC. Protein: CASSYSWGDVEQYF.

In its sample, this clonotype was seen a few times. This rearrangement joins TRBV7-2 to TRBJ2-4, with 8 nucleotides matching TRBD2. The CDR3 loop spans 17 amino acids. J was trimmed by 6 bases and V by 5 bases; bases with no gene match: 15. Per the germline V gene, CDR1 is SGHTA and CDR2 is FQGNSA. CDR3 residues: CASSPGASGWKGNIQYF. The CDR3 nucleotides read TGTGCCAGCAGCCCGGGGGCTAGCGGGTGGAAGGGAAACATTCAGTACTTC.

The chain uses TRBV5-3 and TRBJ2-1, with 8 bases aligning to TRBD2. TRBV5-3 is recorded as an ORF, its role being uncertain. Unmatched junction bases numbered 6, after V lost 3 bases and J lost 4 bases. The CDR3 covers 15 residues. CDR3 amino acids: CARSWTGTRYNEQFF. Written as DNA, the CDR3 is TGTGCCAGAAGCTGGACCGGGACTAGATACAATGAGCAGTTCTTC.

This clonotype has just a few counts. This chain uses TRBV12-3 or TRBV12-4 with TRBJ1-2, with 11 bases lining up with TRBD1. CDR3 size: 15 residues. Trimming took 3 bases from V and 2 from J; bases not matched to a gene: 2. The CDR3 nucleotides are TGTGCCAGCAGTTTCGGACAGGGGGCGAACTATGGCTACACCTTC. Protein sequence: CASSFGQGANYGYTF.

This chain uses TRBV5-6 with TRBJ2-1, with D uncertain. Germline loops: CDR1 SGHDT, CDR2 YYEEEE. Between the trimmed V and J ends, which lost 2 bases and 8 bases, there was a span of 8 bases. CDR3 length: 12 residues. This CDR3 reads CASSFQSHEQFF. As DNA, the CDR3 is TGTGCCAGCAGCTTTCAGAGCCATGAGCAGTTCTTC.

This sequence joins TRBV6-2 or TRBV6-3 and TRBJ2-7; the D is unclear. CDR1 and CDR2 (germline): MNHEY, SVGEGT. The CDR3 covers 14 residues. V lost 0 bases and J lost 3, with 9 bases in between. The CDR3 nucleotides are TGTGCCAGCAGTTACTCGAGCCTTTACTACGAGCAGTACTTC. Its translation is CASSYSSLYYEQYF.

This chain uses TRBV6-5 with TRBJ2-2; the match to TRBD1 covers 10 bases. Unmatched junction bases numbered 13, after V lost 5 bases and J lost 4 bases. Germline CDR1 reads MNHEY; CDR2 reads SVGAGI. This CDR3 contains 18 residues. The CDR3 coding sequence is TGTGCCAGCAGTCCCCCCCCGGACAGGGGGGGGGTCACCGGGGAGCTGTTTTTT. The encoded protein is CASSPPPDRGGVTGELFF.

The CDR3 reads CASRERGPYNEQFF. The CDR3 coding sequence is TGTGCCAGCAGGGAGCGGGGGCCTTACAATGAGCAGTTCTTC. The gene calls are TRBV6-5 and TRBJ2-1, with TRBD2 matching 8 bases. The CDR3 spans 14 residues. Per germline, CDR1 MNHEY and CDR2 SVGAGI. Trimming at V came to 6 bases and at J to 4 bases, leaving 5 bases not matched to a gene.

The chain recombines TRBV12-3 or TRBV12-4 with TRBJ2-1; 15 bases agree with TRBD2. The junction had 5 bases not matched to a gene; V was cut back by 8 bases and J by 9 bases. This CDR3 is 14 amino acids long. CDR3 residues: CASGLAGGRIEQFF. The DNA for the CDR3 is TGTGCCAGCGGACTAGCGGGGGGGAGAATTGAGCAGTTCTTC.

This chain joins TRBV6-5 and TRBJ1-2; tentatively, D is TRBD1 (6 bases). The CDR3 totals 12 residues. Trimming pared 6 bases from V and 6 bases from J, leaving 11 bases between. Germline CDR1 is MNHEY and CDR2 is SVGAGI. CDR3 nucleotide sequence: TGTGCCAGCAGACTACAGGGTAATGGCTACACCTTC. Protein sequence: CASRLQGNGYTF.

This clonotype has more than one count but fewer than ten. This rearrangement joins TRBV11-2 to TRBJ1-1; D possibly corresponds to TRBD1 (5 bases). With 5 bases removed from V and 0 bases from J, the gap between germline ends came to 10 bases. Germline CDR1 and CDR2: SGHAT and FQNNGV. The CDR3 sequence is 14 residues long. CDR3 nucleotides: TGTGCCAGCAGCAAGACAGATGTGAACACTGAAGCTTTCTTT. It specifies CASSKTDVNTEAFF.

The chain employs TRBV7-7 and TRBJ2-2; D not resolved. In germline, CDR1 is SSHAT, CDR2 FNYEAQ (reference sequence). The CDR3 loop spans 14 amino acids. The V gene lost 6 bases and the J gene lost 5 bases, with 13 bases spanning the gap. DNA for the CDR3: TGTGCCAGCAGTGGCGCCGCGTGGACCGGGGAGCTGTTTTTT. This gives the protein CASSGAAWTGELFF.

This clonotype came up a few times. An end of the junction does not agree with germline; a read error may underlie this. This rearrangement joins TRBV7-7 to TRBJ1-1; the D gene is possibly TRBD1 (6 bases). This CDR3 comprises 14 residues. Germline V gene lookup returns CDR1 SSHAT and CDR2 FNYEAQ (reference sequence). CDR3 protein: CASSTGQPGAEAFF. CDR3 nucleotides: TGTGCTAGCAGCACTGGACAGCCTGGGGCTGAAGCTTTCTTT.

This chain uses TRBV7-2 with TRBJ1-5; D is unclear. The germline gives CDR1 SGHTA, CDR2 FQGNSA. V was pared by 2 bases and J by 3 bases, with 8 bases between. The CDR3 consists of 14 residues. The CDR3 region is CASSLMPDNQPQHF. CDR3 nucleotide sequence: TGTGCCAGCAGCTTAATGCCGGACAATCAGCCCCAGCATTTT.

The chain uses TRBV29-1 and TRBJ2-2; D perhaps matches TRBD2 (5 bases). V was trimmed by 7 bases and J by 2 bases, leaving 11 bases between them. Germline V gene data show CDR1 as SQVTM and CDR2 as ANQGSEA. The length of the CDR3 is 13 residues. CDR3 residues: CSASDSNTGELFF. In nucleotides, the CDR3 is TGCAGCGCCTCGGACTCAAACACCGGGGAGCTGTTTTTT.

The chain uses TRBV6-2 or TRBV6-3 and TRBJ1-5; TRBD1 matches 7 bases. Losses at the gene ends were 6 bases for V and 6 bases for J; bases not matched to a gene: 5. The CDR3 runs 13 residues. Germline CDR1 is MNHEY and CDR2 is SVGEGT. CDR3 bases: TGTGCCAGCAGCGACAGGGTATCTCAGCCCCAGCATTTT. It yields the protein CASSDRVSQPQHF.

The V gene is TRBV20-1, the J gene TRBJ2-7; a weak D match, TRBD1 (6 bases). This CDR3 comprises 13 residues. Germline V lookup: CDR1 DFQATT, CDR2 SNEGSKA (reference sequence). Trimming pared 2 bases from V and 0 bases from J, leaving 8 bases between. CDR3 in DNA: TGCAGTGCTAGAATGGACAGCTCCTACGAGCAGTACGTC. This encodes CSARMDSSYEQYV.

This clonotype was seen only a few times. The V call is TRBV6-2 or TRBV6-3, the J call TRBJ2-1; D call uncertain. Germline loops: CDR1 MNHEY, CDR2 SVGEGT. The CDR3 loop spans 11 amino acids. V gave up 0 bases and J gave up 13 bases, with 7 bases separating them. CDR3 bases: TGTGCCAGCAGTTACTCGACCTTCCAGTTCTTC. Its translation is CASSYSTFQFF.